The 14 T cell receptor beta chains below come from one sample, sequenced in a study of shared clonotypes between healthy human individuals. It was CD45RO-negative cells, positively selected for CCR7, that made up naive CD8 cells, with terminally differentiated effector memory CD45RA+ cells excluded. Method: immunoSEQ multiplex PCR; TCRdb's copy keeps in-frame clones and lacks some. The table has roughly 550,000 clones, 95% to 96% seen once; the top ten hold around 0.097%. Sequencing was done on a sample of naive CD8+ T cells sorted from blood. These receptors originate from a woman aged 30 to 39 in good health.

The chain couples TRBV5-6 to TRBJ2-1; no clear D. Germline V CDR1 and CDR2: SGHDT, YYEEEE. The V end lost 0 bases, the J end lost 1 base, and 8 bases lay between the germline ends. The CDR3 loop spans 15 amino acids. The CDR3 spells CASSLGFSSYNEQFF. CDR3 DNA: TGTGCCAGCAGCTTGGGTTTCTCATCCTACAATGAGCAGTTCTTC.

The chain links TRBV28 to TRBJ1-2; no reliable D call. This CDR3 comprises 15 residues. V was shortened by 2 bases and J by 0 bases, with 10 bases between the two germline ends. CDR1 and CDR2 from the germline V gene are MDHEN and SYDVKM. The CDR3 protein is CASSLMMGPNYGYTF. The CDR3 bases are TGTGCCAGCAGTTTAATGATGGGTCCTAACTATGGCTACACCTTC.

The J gene is TRBJ2-7, the V gene TRBV28; D may correspond to TRBD1 or TRBD2 (5 bases each). Trimming cost V 3 bases and J 2 bases, with 11 bases left between them. This CDR3 contains 14 residues. Germline CDR1 and CDR2: MDHEN and SYDVKM. The CDR3 region is CASSFGDEAYEQYF. CDR3 sequence (DNA): TGTGCCAGCAGTTTTGGGGACGAGGCCTACGAGCAGTACTTC.

The chain uses TRBV2 and TRBJ2-2; 11 bases are shared with TRBD2. The CDR3 is 16 amino acids. J was trimmed by 7 bases and V by 0 bases; bases with no gene match: 4. Germline-derived CDR1 and CDR2 are SNHLY and FYNNEI. In nucleotides, the CDR3 is TGTGCCAGCAGTGAAGCGCTAACTAGCGGGAGCGGGGAGCTGTTTTTT. Encoded protein: CASSEALTSGSGELFF.

This CDR3 is CATSRDSGYEQYF. The CDR3 nucleotides read TGTGCCACCAGCAGAGATTCGGGCTACGAGCAGTACTTC. The chain couples TRBV15 to TRBJ2-7; D is unclear. The CDR3 is made up of 13 amino acids. Germline assignment: CDR1 LNHNV and CDR2 YYDKDF (reference sequence). V lost 0 bases and J 3 bases, leaving 6 bases between the germline ends.

The V call is TRBV28, the J call TRBJ1-5, with D unclear. Germline CDR1 reads MDHEN; CDR2 reads SYDVKM. V dropped 6 bases and J dropped 6 bases, with 15 bases sitting between them. This CDR3 is built from 14 residues. The CDR3: CASSSRAMVQPQHF. The CDR3 nucleotides read TGTGCCAGCAGCTCTCGGGCTATGGTTCAGCCCCAGCATTTT.

The J gene is TRBJ2-1, the V gene TRBV4-1; D tentatively reads TRBD1 or TRBD2 (5 bases each). V lost 2 bases and J lost 8, with 13 bases in between. This CDR3 has 14 residues. Germline V CDR1 and CDR2: MGHRA, YSYEKL. The CDR3 is CASSQTARGDEQFF. The CDR3 DNA follows: TGCGCCAGCAGCCAAACGGCTCGGGGCGATGAGCAGTTCTTC.

V is TRBV5-1 and J is TRBJ2-1; TRBD1 agrees at 11 bases. V was pared by 4 bases and J by 8 bases, with 8 bases of the junction left unmatched. Germline CDR1 reads SGHRS; CDR2 reads YFSETQ. The CDR3 runs 15 residues. The CDR3 DNA sequence: TGCGCCAGCAGCCCGGACAGGGGGCGCATCCATGAGCAGTTCTTC. This encodes CASSPDRGRIHEQFF.

The chain's CDR3 is CASSQAARANTEAFF. The CDR3 coding sequence is TGCGCCAGCAGCCAAGCGGCCAGGGCAAACACTGAAGCTTTCTTT. J is TRBJ1-1 and V is TRBV4-1, with D possibly being TRBD1 (5 bases). This CDR3 is 15 amino acids long. Trimming shortened V by 1 base and J by 2 bases, and 11 bases separated the two germline ends. Germline assignment: CDR1 MGHRA and CDR2 YSYEKL.

This sequence joins TRBV28 and TRBJ2-5; TRBD1 matches at 8 bases. Germline loops: CDR1 MDHEN, CDR2 SYDVKM. The J segment lost 1 base and the V segment lost 4 bases, leaving 11 bases of the junction unmatched. This CDR3 region has 17 residues. In DNA, the CDR3 is TGTGCCAGCAGTTCCCGTGACAGGGGTGCCCTCCAAGAGACCCAGTACTTC. It encodes CASSSRDRGALQETQYF. The whole variable domain, filled in from reference TRBV28 and TRBJ2-5, reads DVKVTQSSRYLVKRTGEKVFLECVQDMDHENMFWYRQDPGLGLRLIYFSYDVKMKEKGDIPEGYSVSREKKERFSLILESASTNQTSMYLCASSSRDRGALQETQYFGPGTRLLVL.

This clone appeared once. The V gene is TRBV29-1, the J gene TRBJ2-7; possible D gene TRBD1, 5 bases. The germline V gene has CDR1 SQVTM and CDR2 ANQGSEA. This CDR3 comprises 15 residues. V dropped 7 bases and J dropped 5 bases, with 24 bases sitting between them. DNA for the CDR3: TGCAGCGCTGACCGTCCGGCAGGGCCCTCGGACGAGCAGTACTTC. Its translation is CSADRPAGPSDEQYF.

This sequence joins TRBV7-2 and TRBJ1-1; no reliable D call. The CDR3 runs to 17 residues. Germline V CDR1 and CDR2: SGHTA, FQGNSA. Trimming shortened V by 5 bases and J by 0 bases, and 19 bases separated the two germline ends. CDR3 sequence reads: CASSLLIRTHMNTEAFF. The CDR3 DNA is TGTGCCAGCAGCCTACTTATTCGGACGCACATGAACACTGAAGCTTTCTTT.

CDR3 amino acids: CATLKNKNTGELFF. CDR3 DNA sequence: TGTGCCACCCTTAAGAACAAAAACACCGGGGAGCTGTTTTTT. The V gene is TRBV10-3, the J gene TRBJ2-2, with D unclear. V lost 10 bases and J 2 bases, leaving 14 bases between the germline ends. CDR1 is ENHRY, CDR2 SYGVKD, per germline. The CDR3 sequence is 14 residues long.

The chain combines TRBV4-2 with TRBJ1-2; the D gene is possibly TRBD1 (5 bases). CDR1 is LGHNA and CDR2 is YNFKEQ in the germline V gene. The CDR3 loop spans 15 amino acids. V lost 0 bases, J lost 4 bases, and 12 bases lay in between. DNA for the CDR3: TGTGCCAGCAGCCAAGAACTCGGGGCTTCCTATGGCTACACCTTC. Encoded protein: CASSQELGASYGYTF.